Listed below are T cell receptor beta chains from one sample, sequenced in a study of blood T cell repertoires in COVID-19. Sequencing was performed with immunoSEQ multiplex PCR; in TCRdb, only in-frame clones are kept and a portion is missing. The sample has 180,000 or so clones; 86% are singletons. Sequenced material: peripheral blood. These receptors all come from a young man with acute or convalescent COVID-19. Each CDR3 is given with its conserved first and last residue. A D gene is named only where the DNA matches it firmly. Expanded clones are given a class, and other clones once, few, many or no size at all.

V gene: TRBV19; clone size: NA; D gene: NA; J gene: TRBJ1-1; CDR3 protein: CASGTQGLNTEAFF; CDR3 DNA: TGTGCCAGTGGAACACAGGGTTTGAACACTGAAGCTTTCTTT
V gene: TRBV4-1; clone size: NA; D gene: TRBD1; J gene: TRBJ1-5; CDR3 protein: CASSQDATGGEYQPQHF; CDR3 DNA: TGCGCCAGCAGCCAAGATGCCACAGGGGGCGAGTATCAGCCCCAGCATTTT
V gene: TRBV6-5; clone size: NA; D gene: TRBD2; J gene: TRBJ2-1; CDR3 protein: CASARGGGGKNEQFF; CDR3 DNA: TGTGCCAGCGCTCGGGGAGGCGGGGGAAAGAATGAGCAGTTCTTC
V gene: TRBV11-1; clone size: NA; D gene: NA; J gene: TRBJ2-7; CDR3 protein: CASSLEGAYEQYF; CDR3 DNA: TGTGCCAGCAGCTTGGAAGGGGCCTACGAGCAGTACTTC
V gene: TRBV12-5; clone size: once; D gene: TRBD1; J gene: TRBJ2-5; CDR3 protein: CASGLRSTGVGETQYF; CDR3 DNA: TGTGCTAGTGGTTTGAGGTCCACAGGGGTGGGGGAGACCCAGTACTTC
V gene: TRBV6-5; clone size: NA; D gene: TRBD1; J gene: TRBJ1-5; CDR3 protein: CASSDRGPGQPQHF; CDR3 DNA: TGTGCCAGCAGCGACAGGGGGCCCGGTCAGCCCCAGCATTTT
V gene: TRBV27; clone size: NA; D gene: TRBD1; J gene: TRBJ1-2; CDR3 protein: CASSTIRDSYGYTF; CDR3 DNA: TGTGCCAGCAGTACCATCCGGGACAGCTATGGCTACACCTTC
V gene: TRBV9; clone size: few; D gene: NA; J gene: TRBJ1-4; CDR3 protein: CASSVVGRGNEKLFF; CDR3 DNA: TGTGCCAGCAGCGTAGTCGGGCGGGGTAATGAAAAACTGTTTTTT
V gene: TRBV19; clone size: NA; D gene: TRBD2; J gene: TRBJ2-1; CDR3 protein: CASSIGTSGGVF; CDR3 DNA: TGTGCCAGTAGTATCGGGACTAGCGGGGGCGTCTTC
V gene: TRBV10-3; clone size: NA; D gene: TRBD2; J gene: TRBJ2-1; CDR3 protein: CAISESDPGLDPFEQFF; CDR3 DNA: TGTGCCATCAGTGAGTCAGACCCGGGACTAGACCCGTTCGAGCAGTTCTTC
V gene: TRBV3-1/TRBV3-2; clone size: NA; D gene: TRBD1; J gene: TRBJ1-2; CDR3 protein: CASSRRWTGDYGYTF; CDR3 DNA: TGTGCCAGCAGCCGCCGGTGGACAGGGGACTATGGCTACACCTTC
V gene: TRBV19; clone size: NA; D gene: TRBD1; J gene: TRBJ1-5; CDR3 protein: CASTMTGTGLQPQHF; CDR3 DNA: TGTGCCAGTACCATGACGGGGACAGGACTTCAGCCCCAGCATTTT
V gene: TRBV19; clone size: NA; D gene: NA; J gene: TRBJ1-5; CDR3 protein: CASRGSKFNQPQHF; CDR3 DNA: TGTGCCAGTAGGGGCTCCAAATTCAATCAGCCCCAGCATTTT
V gene: TRBV6-2/TRBV6-3; clone size: few; D gene: NA; J gene: TRBJ2-1; CDR3 protein: CASSSAAEGYNEQFF; CDR3 DNA: TGTGCCAGCAGTTCGGCAGCGGAGGGATACAATGAGCAGTTCTTC
V gene: TRBV5-5; clone size: NA; D gene: NA; J gene: TRBJ2-7; CDR3 protein: CASSTGGLGSEQYF; CDR3 DNA: TGTGCCAGCAGCACCGGCGGGTTGGGATCCGAGCAGTACTTC
V gene: TRBV7-2; clone size: NA; D gene: NA; J gene: TRBJ2-2; CDR3 protein: CASSLTSTGELFF; CDR3 DNA: TGTGCCAGCAGCCTAACTAGTACCGGGGAGCTGTTTTTT
V gene: TRBV19; clone size: NA; D gene: NA; J gene: TRBJ1-3; CDR3 protein: CASSTRPTSGGNTIYF; CDR3 DNA: TGTGCCAGTAGTACCAGGCCGACGTCGGGAGGAAACACCATATATTTT
V gene: TRBV12-3/TRBV12-4; clone size: NA; D gene: NA; J gene: TRBJ2-5; CDR3 protein: CASSLGGQETQYF; CDR3 DNA: TGTGCCAGCAGTTTAGGCGGACAAGAGACCCAGTACTTC
V gene: TRBV4-1; clone size: NA; D gene: NA; J gene: TRBJ2-7; CDR3 protein: CASSPDSRPAYEQYF; CDR3 DNA: TGCGCCAGCAGCCCGGACAGCCGACCCGCCTACGAGCAGTACTTC
V gene: TRBV25-1; clone size: NA; D gene: NA; J gene: TRBJ1-2; CDR3 protein: CASSDWGGTYGYTF; CDR3 DNA: TGTGCCAGCAGTGACTGGGGAGGGACCTATGGCTACACCTTC
V gene: TRBV28; clone size: NA; D gene: TRBD1; J gene: TRBJ2-5; CDR3 protein: CASSFGQGGQQTQYF; CDR3 DNA: TGTGCCAGCAGCTTCGGACAGGGAGGTCAACAGACCCAGTACTTC
V gene: TRBV7-8; clone size: NA; D gene: NA; J gene: TRBJ2-1; CDR3 protein: CASRYSGGRGNEQFF; CDR3 DNA: TGTGCCAGCAGGTACTCGGGGGGCCGGGGCAATGAGCAGTTCTTC
V gene: TRBV6-5; clone size: NA; D gene: NA; J gene: TRBJ1-3; CDR3 protein: CASTEQGLGNTIYF; CDR3 DNA: TGTGCCAGCACCGAACAGGGTCTTGGAAACACCATATATTTT
V gene: TRBV6-2/TRBV6-3; clone size: NA; D gene: NA; J gene: TRBJ2-5; CDR3 protein: CASSYRLDSQETQYF; CDR3 DNA: TGTGCCAGCAGTTACCGGTTGGACAGTCAAGAGACCCAGTACTTC
V gene: TRBV13; clone size: NA; D gene: TRBD1; J gene: TRBJ1-1; CDR3 protein: CASSFYGTGVYTEAFF; CDR3 DNA: TGTGCCAGCAGCTTTTATGGGACAGGGGTTTACACTGAAGCTTTCTTT
V gene: TRBV9; clone size: NA; D gene: NA; J gene: TRBJ2-3; CDR3 protein: CASSVGPSTDTQYF; CDR3 DNA: TGTGCCAGCAGCGTAGGGCCCAGCACAGATACGCAGTATTTT
V gene: TRBV19; clone size: NA; D gene: NA; J gene: TRBJ2-2; CDR3 protein: CASGPGTTNTGELFF; CDR3 DNA: TGTGCCAGTGGCCCCGGGACAACGAACACCGGGGAGCTGTTTTTT
V gene: TRBV28; clone size: NA; D gene: NA; J gene: TRBJ1-4; CDR3 protein: CASIKLGGAGEKLFF; CDR3 DNA: TGTGCCAGCATTAAGTTAGGGGGGGCAGGTGAAAAACTGTTTTTT